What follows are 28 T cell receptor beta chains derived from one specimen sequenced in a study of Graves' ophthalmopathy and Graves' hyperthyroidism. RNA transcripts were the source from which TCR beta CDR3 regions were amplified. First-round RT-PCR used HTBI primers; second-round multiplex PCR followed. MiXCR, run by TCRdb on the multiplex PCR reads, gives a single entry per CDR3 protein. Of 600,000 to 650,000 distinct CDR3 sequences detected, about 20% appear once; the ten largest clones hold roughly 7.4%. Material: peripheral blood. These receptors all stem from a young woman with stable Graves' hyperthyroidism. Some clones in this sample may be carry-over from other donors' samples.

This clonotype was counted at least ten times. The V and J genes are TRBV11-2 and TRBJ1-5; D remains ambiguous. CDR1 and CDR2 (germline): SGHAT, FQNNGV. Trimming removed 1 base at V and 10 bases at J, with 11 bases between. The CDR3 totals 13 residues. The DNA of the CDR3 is TGTGCCAGCAGCTTAGCTACCACCCAACCCCAGCATTTT. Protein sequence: CASSLATTQPQHF.

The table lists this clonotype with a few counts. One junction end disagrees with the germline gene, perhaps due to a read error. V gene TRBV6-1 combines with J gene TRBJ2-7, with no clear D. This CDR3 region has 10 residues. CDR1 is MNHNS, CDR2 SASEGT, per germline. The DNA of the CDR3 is TGTGCCGGCAGTGGTCTCGAGCAGTACTTC. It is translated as CAGSGLEQYF.

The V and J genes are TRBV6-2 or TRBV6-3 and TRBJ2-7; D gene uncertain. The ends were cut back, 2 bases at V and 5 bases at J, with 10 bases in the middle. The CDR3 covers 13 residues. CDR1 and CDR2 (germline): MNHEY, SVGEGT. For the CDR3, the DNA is TGTGCCAGCAGTTACGGTGCCGTACACGAGCAGTACTTC. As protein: CASSYGAVHEQYF.

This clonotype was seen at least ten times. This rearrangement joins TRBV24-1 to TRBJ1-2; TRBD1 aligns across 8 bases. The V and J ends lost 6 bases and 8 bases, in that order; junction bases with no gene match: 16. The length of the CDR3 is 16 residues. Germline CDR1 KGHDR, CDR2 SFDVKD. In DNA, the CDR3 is TGTGCCACCAGTCAATACCCGGACAGGGACTACTGCGGCTACACCTTC. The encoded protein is CATSQYPDRDYCGYTF.

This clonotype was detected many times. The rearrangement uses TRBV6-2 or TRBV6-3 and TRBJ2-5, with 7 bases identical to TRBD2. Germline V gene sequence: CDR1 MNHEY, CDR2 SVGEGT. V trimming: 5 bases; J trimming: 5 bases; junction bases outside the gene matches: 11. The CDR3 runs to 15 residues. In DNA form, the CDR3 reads TGTGCCAGCAGTCCCGGGACTACGGTTCGTGAGACCCAGTACTTC. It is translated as CASSPGTTVRETQYF.

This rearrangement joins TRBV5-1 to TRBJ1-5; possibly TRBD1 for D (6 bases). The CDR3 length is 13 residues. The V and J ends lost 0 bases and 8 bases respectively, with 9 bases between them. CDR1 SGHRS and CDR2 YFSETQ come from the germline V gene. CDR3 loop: CASSLEGEEPQHF. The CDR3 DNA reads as TGCGCCAGCAGCTTGGAGGGGGAAGAGCCCCAGCATTTT.

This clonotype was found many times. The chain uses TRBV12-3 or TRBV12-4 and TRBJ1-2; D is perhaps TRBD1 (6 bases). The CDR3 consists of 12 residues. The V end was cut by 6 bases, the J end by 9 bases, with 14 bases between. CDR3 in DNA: TGTGCCAGCAGCGGACAGCTCTCTAGCTACACCTTC. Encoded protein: CASSGQLSSYTF.

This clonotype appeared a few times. DNA of the CDR3: TGTGCCAGCAGCTTAGGGCTTAGCGGGAGAAGCTCCTACGAGCAGTACTTC. This encodes CASSLGLSGRSSYEQYF. The V and J genes are TRBV7-8 and TRBJ2-7; 9 bases are a match to TRBD2. The trim removed 1 base at V and 0 bases at J, leaving 7 bases unmatched. The CDR3 extends over 17 amino acids. The germline gives CDR1 SGHVS, CDR2 FQNEAQ.

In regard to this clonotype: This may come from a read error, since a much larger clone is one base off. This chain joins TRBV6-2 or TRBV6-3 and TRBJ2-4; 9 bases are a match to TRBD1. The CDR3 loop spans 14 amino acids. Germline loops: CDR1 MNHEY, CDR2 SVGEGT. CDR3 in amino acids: CASGQGWPKNIKYF. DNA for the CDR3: TGTGCCTCGGGACAGGGTTGGCCCAAAAACATTAAGTACTTC.

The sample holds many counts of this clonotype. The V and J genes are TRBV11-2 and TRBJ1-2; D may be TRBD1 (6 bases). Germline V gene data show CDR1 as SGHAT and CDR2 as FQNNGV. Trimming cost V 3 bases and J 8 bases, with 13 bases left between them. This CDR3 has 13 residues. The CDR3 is CASSFWTEDGYTF. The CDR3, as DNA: TGTGCCAGCAGCTTTTGGACAGAAGACGGCTACACCTTC.

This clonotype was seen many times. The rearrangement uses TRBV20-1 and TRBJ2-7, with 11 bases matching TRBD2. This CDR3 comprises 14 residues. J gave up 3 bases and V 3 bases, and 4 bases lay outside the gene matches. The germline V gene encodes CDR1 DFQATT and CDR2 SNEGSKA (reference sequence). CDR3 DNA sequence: TGCAGTGCTAGTGGTAGCGGGGGGGGCTACGAGCAGTACTTC. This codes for CSASGSGGGYEQYF.

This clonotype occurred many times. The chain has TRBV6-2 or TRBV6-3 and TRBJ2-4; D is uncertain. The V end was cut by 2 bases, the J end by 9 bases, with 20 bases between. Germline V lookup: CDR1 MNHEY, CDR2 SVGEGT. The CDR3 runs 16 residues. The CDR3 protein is CASSYARISSELIQYF. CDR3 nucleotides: TGTGCCAGCAGTTACGCCCGAATCAGCAGCGAACTCATTCAGTACTTC.

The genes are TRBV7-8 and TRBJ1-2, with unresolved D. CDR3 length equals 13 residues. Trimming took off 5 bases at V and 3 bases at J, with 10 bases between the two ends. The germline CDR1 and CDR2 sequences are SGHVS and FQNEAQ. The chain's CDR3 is CASSPDVYYGYTF. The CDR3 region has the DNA TGTGCCAGCAGCCCGGACGTCTACTATGGCTACACCTTC.

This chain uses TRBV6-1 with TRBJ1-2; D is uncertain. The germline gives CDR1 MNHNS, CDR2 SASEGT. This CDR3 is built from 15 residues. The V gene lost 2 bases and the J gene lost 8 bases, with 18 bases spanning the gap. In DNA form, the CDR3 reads TGTGCCAGCAGTGAACCCCCCAGTGTCGTCTCGGGCTACACCTTC. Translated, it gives CASSEPPSVVSGYTF.

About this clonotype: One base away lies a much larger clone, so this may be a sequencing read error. DNA for the CDR3: TGCAGTGCCCGGACAGAGGATATGGAGACCCAGTACTTC. Residues: CSARTEDMETQYF. This chain joins TRBV20-1 and TRBJ2-5, with TRBD1 as a possible D gene (6 bases). V lost 6 bases and J 5 bases, leaving 16 bases between the germline ends. Germline CDR1 and CDR2: DFQATT and SNEGSKA (reference sequence). CDR3 size: 13 residues.

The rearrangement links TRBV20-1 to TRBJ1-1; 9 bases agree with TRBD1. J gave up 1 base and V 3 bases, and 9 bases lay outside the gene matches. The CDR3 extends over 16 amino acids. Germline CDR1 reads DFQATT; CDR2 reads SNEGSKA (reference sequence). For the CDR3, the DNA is TGCAGTGCTAGCGTCCGGGGACAGGGACCGAACACTGAAGCTTTCTTT. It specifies CSASVRGQGPNTEAFF.

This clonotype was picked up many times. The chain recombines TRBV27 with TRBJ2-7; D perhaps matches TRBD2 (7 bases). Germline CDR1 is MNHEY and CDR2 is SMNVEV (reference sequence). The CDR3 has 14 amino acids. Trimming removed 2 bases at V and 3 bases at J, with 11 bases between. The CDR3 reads CASSLRGAYYEQYF. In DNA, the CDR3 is TGTGCCAGCAGTTTACGGGGGGCTTACTACGAGCAGTACTTC.

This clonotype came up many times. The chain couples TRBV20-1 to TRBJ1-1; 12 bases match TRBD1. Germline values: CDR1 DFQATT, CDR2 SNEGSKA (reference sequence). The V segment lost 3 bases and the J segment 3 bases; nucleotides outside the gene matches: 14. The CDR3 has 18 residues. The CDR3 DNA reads TGCAGTGCTAGGGGGACAGGGGGCAGGTGGGGGTTGGACACTGAAGCTTTCTTT. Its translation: CSARGTGGRWGLDTEAFF.

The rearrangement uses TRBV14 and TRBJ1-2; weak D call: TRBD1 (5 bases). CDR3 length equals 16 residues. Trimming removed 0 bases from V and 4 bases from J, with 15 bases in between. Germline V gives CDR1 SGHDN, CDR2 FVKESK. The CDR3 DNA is TGTGCCAGCAGCCAAGAAGGCCCGGGACCGACCTATGGCTACACCTTC. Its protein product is CASSQEGPGPTYGYTF. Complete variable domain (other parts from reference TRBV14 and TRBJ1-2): EAGVTQFPSHSVIEKGQTVTLRCDPISGHDNLYWYRRVMGKEIKFLLHFVKESKQDESGMPNNRFLAERTGGTYSTLKVQPAELEDSGVYFCASSQEGPGPTYGYTFGSGTRLTVV.

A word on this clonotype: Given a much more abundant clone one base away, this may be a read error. The CDR3 protein is CASSLDGGNTYEQYF. The CDR3 bases are TGTGCCAGCTCCCTGGACGGAGGCAATACCTACGAGCAGTACTTC. V gene TRBV12-3 or TRBV12-4 combines with J gene TRBJ2-7; possibly TRBD2 for D (5 bases). CDR3 length: 15 amino acids. The ends were cut back, 8 bases at V and 2 bases at J, with 19 bases in the middle.

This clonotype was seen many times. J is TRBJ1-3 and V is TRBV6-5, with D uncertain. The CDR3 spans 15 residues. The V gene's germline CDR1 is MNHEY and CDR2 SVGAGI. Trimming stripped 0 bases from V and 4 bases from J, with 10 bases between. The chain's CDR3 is CASSYSPGSGNTIYF. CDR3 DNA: TGTGCCAGCAGTTACTCCCCCGGTTCAGGAAACACCATATATTTT.

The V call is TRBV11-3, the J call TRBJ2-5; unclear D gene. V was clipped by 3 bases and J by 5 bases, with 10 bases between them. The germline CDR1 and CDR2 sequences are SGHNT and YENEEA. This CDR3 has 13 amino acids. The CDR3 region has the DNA TGTGCCAGCAGCTTCCTTGTTACGGAGACCCAGTACTTC. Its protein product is CASSFLVTETQYF. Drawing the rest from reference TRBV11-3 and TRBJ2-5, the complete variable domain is EAGVVQSPRYKIIEKKQPVAFWCNPISGHNTLYWYLQNLGQGPELLIRYENEEAVDDSQLPKDRFSAERLKGVDSTLKIQPAELGDSAVYLCASSFLVTETQYFGPGTRLLVL.

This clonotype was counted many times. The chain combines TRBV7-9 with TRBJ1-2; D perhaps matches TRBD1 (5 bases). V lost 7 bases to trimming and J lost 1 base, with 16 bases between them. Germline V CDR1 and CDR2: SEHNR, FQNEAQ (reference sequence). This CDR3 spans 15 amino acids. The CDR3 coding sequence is TGTGCCAGCATCCCCTGGGGGATCGGTAACTATGGCTACACCTTC. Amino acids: CASIPWGIGNYGYTF.

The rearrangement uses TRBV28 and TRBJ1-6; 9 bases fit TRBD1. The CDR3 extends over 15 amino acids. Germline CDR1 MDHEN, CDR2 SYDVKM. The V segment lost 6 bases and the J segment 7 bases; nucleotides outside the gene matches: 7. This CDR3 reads CASRVPTGGNSPLHF. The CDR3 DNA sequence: TGTGCCAGCAGGGTACCGACAGGGGGAAATTCACCCCTCCACTTT.

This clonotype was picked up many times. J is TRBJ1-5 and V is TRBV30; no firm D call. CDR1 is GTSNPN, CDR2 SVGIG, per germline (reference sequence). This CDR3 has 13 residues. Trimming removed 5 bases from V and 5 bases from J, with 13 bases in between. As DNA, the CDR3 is TGTGCCTGGGCCAAGGGTTGGGATCAGCCCCAGCATTTT. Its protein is CAWAKGWDQPQHF.

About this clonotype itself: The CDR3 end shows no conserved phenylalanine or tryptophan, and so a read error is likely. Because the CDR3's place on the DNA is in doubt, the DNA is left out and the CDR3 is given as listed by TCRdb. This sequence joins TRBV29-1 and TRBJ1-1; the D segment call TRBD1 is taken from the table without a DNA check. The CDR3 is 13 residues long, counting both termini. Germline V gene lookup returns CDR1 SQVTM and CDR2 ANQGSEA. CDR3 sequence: CSVWRGRDTEACY.

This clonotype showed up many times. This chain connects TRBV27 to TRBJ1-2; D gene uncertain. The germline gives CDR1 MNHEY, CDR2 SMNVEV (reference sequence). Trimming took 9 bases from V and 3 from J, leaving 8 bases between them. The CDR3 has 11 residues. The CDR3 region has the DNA TGTGCCAGGTGGCTTTACTATGGCTACACCTTC. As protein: CARWLYYGYTF.

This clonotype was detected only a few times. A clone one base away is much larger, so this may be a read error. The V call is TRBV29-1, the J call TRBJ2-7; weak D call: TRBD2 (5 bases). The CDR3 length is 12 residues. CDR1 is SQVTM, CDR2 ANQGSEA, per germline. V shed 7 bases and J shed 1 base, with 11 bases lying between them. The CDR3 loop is CSADEGSYEQYF. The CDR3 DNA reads TGCAGCGCTGACGAGGGTTCCTACGAGCAGTACTTC.